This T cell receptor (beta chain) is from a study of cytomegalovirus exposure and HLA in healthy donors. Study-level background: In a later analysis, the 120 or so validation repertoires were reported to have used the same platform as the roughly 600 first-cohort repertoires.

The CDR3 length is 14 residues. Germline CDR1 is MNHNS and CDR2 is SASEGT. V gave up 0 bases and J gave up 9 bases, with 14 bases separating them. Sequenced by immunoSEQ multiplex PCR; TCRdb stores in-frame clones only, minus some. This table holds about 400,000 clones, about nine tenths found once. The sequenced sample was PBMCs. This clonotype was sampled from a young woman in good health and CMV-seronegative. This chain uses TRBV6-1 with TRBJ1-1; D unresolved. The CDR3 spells CASSEARRQLKAFF. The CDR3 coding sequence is TGTGCCAGCAGTGAAGCTAGGCGGCAGTTAAAAGCTTTCTTT.